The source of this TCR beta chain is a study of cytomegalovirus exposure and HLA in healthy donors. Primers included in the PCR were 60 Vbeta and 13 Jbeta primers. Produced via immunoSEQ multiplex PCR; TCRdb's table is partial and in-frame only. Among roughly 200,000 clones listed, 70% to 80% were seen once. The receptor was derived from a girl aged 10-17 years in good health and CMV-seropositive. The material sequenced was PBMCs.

The CDR3 DNA reads as TGTGCCAGCAGCCTTGGGGAGGGCCACGAGCAGTACTTC. Translating it yields CASSLGEGHEQYF. The rearrangement joins TRBV7-2 to TRBJ2-7; 7 nucleotides match TRBD2. V shed 5 bases, J shed 5 bases, and the junction held 6 bases outside the gene matches. Germline V gene lookup returns CDR1 SGHTA and CDR2 FQGNSA. The CDR3 has 13 amino acids. The full variable domain, completed using reference TRBV7-2 and TRBJ2-7, is GAGVSQSPSNKVTEKGKDVELRCDPISGHTALYWYRQSLGQGLEFLIYFQGNSAPDKSGLPSDRFSAERTGGSVSTLTIQRTQQEDSAVYLCASSLGEGHEQYFGPGTRLTVT.